This T cell receptor (beta chain) originates from a study of blood T cell repertoires in COVID-19. About the research overall: The study drew acute and convalescent COVID-19 samples from the United States, Italy and Spain. Sample material is recorded as cDNA or gDNA derived from T cells, B-cell-depleted T cells, or PBMCs.

This clone appeared a few times. CDR1 is WSHSY, CDR2 SAAADI, per germline. Trimming shortened V by 3 bases and J by 5 bases, and 23 bases separated the two germline ends. CDR3 length: 17 residues. Source study methods: The authors estimated nucleated cell counts from reference gene primer amplification. Clones were sequenced by immunoSEQ multiplex PCR, and TCRdb holds only the in-frame ones, with some missing. That table gives V, J and clone size, and the DNA gave D and trimming. The sample lists around 200,000 clones, around 90% occurring once. The V call is TRBV10-2, the J call TRBJ2-7; D might be TRBD1 (6 bases). The source of this sequence is a man aged 40-55 years with acute or convalescent COVID-19. Specimen: peripheral blood. In nucleotides, the CDR3 is TGCGCCAGCAGTGATACCTCTCACAGGGCTTTGGTCCACGAGCAGTACTTC. Its translation: CASSDTSHRALVHEQYF.